This T cell receptor (beta chain) was observed in a study of CD8+ T cells in alopecia areata. T lymphocytes (CD4+ and CD8+) were sorted from PBMCs. The CDR3 has 12 amino acids. Per germline, CDR1 MGHRA and CDR2 YSYEKL. Trimming took 3 bases from V and 6 from J, leaving 9 bases between them. RNA, once extracted, was reverse transcribed into cDNA for use as the sequencing template. TCRdb keeps only in-frame clones here, not all; method: immunoSEQ multiplex PCR. The sample has some 170,000 clones, 67% seen once. This clonotype was obtained from a human donor with alopecia areata. Sequenced here: CD8+ T cells sorted from blood, sampled at week 0. This chain links TRBV4-1 with TRBJ2-7, with D unclear. The CDR3 loop is CASSQDPGEQYF. CDR3 sequence (DNA): TGCGCCAGCAGCCAGGATCCAGGCGAGCAGTACTTC.